This T cell receptor (beta chain) was sequenced during a study of blood T cell repertoires in COVID-19 (dated by TCRdb to 2020 to 2022). For the study in its entirety: Samples from collaborators originated in the United States, Italy and Spain and spanned both the acute and convalescent phases of COVID-19. The repertoires were released in a freely available public database meant as a resource for research on the immune response to SARS-CoV-2. The dataset comprised deeply sampled blood TCRbeta repertoires from subjects exposed to, actively infected with, or recovered from COVID-19. The material from the prospective study consisted of cDNA or gDNA derived from T cells, B-cell-depleted T cells, or PBMCs. Nearly every sample came with metadata listing a de-identified subject ID, COVID-19 status, age in years and sex. The samples were drawn from two sources: the first 160 participants of the ongoing ImmuneRACE study, and some 1,300 subjects contributed by 6 global collaborators. Where HLA class I and class II types were available, the types were taken from metadata supplied by the sample provider, not from assay-based typing.

CDR1 and CDR2 are drawn from the germline V gene: SGHDT, YYEEEE. The CDR3 has 16 amino acids, counting the end cysteine and phenylalanine. The only DNA kept is the CDR3, 48 bases in frame from the first base. Trimming accounts for 4 bases at V and 8 bases at J, while the number of junction bases matched to no gene is 16. As regards this clone: The antigen it binds to is not known. No quality values exist for individual bases; no much larger clone is one base distant.

TCRbeta CDR3 regions were amplified from genomic DNA by means of the immunoSEQ Assay, a bias-controlled multiplex PCR. For the original study's pipeline: Within the assay, amplification of reference gene primers was used to estimate how many nucleated cells each sample contained. Sequence reads were collapsed and filtered to measure the absolute abundance of every unique TCRbeta CDR3 rearrangement. For each sample, productive Simpson clonality was calculated as the square root of Simpson's diversity index across productive rearrangements. TCRdb obtained this table from immuneACCESS and retained in-frame rearrangements with V and J assigned. These tables miss some clones; where compared with another copy, unresolved V genes account for less than half of the shortfall, and the remainder is unexplained. V and J calls and clone size follow that table, whereas D and trimming were derived from the DNA. The sample has about 63,000 clones on record, about 73% of them singletons. The leading ten clones occupy about 28% of the sample.

The collaborating institutions used their own protocols to collect whole blood in K2EDTA tubes. For TCRbeta analysis, collaborators shipped samples as frozen whole blood, isolated PBMCs, or DNA extracted from either of those sample types. Results and caveats for the whole study, not just this receptor: The amount of clinical and demographic metadata varied by source and participant and was provided uncurated.

The chain links TRBV5-6 with TRBJ2-7; TRBD2 matches 9 bases in the middle. The receptor comes from a woman of 80 years or more with acute or convalescent COVID-19. The material sequenced was peripheral blood. The DNA reads as follows: TGTGCCAGCAGCATCCCTCTAGCGGGACTGGGATCCCAGCAGTACTTC. Its translation reads: CASSIPLAGLGSQQYF.